This T cell receptor beta chain was retrieved from a study of blood T cell repertoires in COVID-19. Resolution of symptoms, clearance, or two negative PCRs was present in recovered Cohort 3 donors. Methods used by the authors: Amplified reference gene primers provided the basis for estimating nucleated cell counts. Sequenced by immunoSEQ multiplex PCR; TCRdb stores in-frame clones only, minus some. V, J and clone size derive from that table, while D and trimming were established from the DNA sequence. The sample lists about 300,000 clones; about 89% were seen once. V was shortened by 5 bases and J by 0 bases, with 14 bases between the two germline ends. The germline CDR1 and CDR2 sequences are LGHDT and YNNKEL (reference sequence). The CDR3 has 16 amino acids.

This chain joins TRBV3-1 (or the pseudogene TRBV3-2) and TRBJ2-1, with a tentative D call TRBD2 (5 bases). The origin of this receptor is a woman between 18 and 30 years old who had recovered from COVID-19. Sequencing was done on a sample of PBMCs or T cells enriched from blood (not recorded which). The CDR3: CASSSEEGSSYNEQFF. For the CDR3, the DNA is TGTGCCAGCAGCTCAGAGGAAGGGAGCTCCTACAATGAGCAGTTCTTC.